The entry below gives a single T cell receptor (beta chain) sequence along with its context. Its target is unknown. The sample is drawn from a study of vaccination and CD4 T cells after COVID-19. In the study overall: Timing of post-vaccine sample collection was a median roughly 70 days after dose two, with a range of 14 to 241.

From germline, CDR1 is DFQATT and CDR2 SNEGSKA (reference sequence). The CDR3 extends over 13 amino acids. The V and J ends lost 2 bases and 0 bases respectively, with 7 bases between them. An Oncomine TCR Beta short-read assay was used to sequence the DNA from cultured CD4+ T cells. In TCRdb, the PCR reads were re-called with MiXCR into one record per CDR3 protein. The data show more than 15,000 distinct CDR3 sequences, roughly 43% seen once. Specified treatment: approximately 11-day PBMC culture with coronavirus spike peptide pools or control peptides (ViraFEST assay). The sequence derives from a human donor who had recovered from COVID-19. The chain carries TRBV20-1 and TRBJ1-1, with D unclear. The starting material was CD4+ T cells from blood, cultured in vitro, obtained before SARS-CoV-2 vaccination. The CDR3 DNA sequence: TGCAGTGCTAGACCGCCTTTGAACACTGAAGCTTTCTTT. Encoded protein: CSARPPLNTEAFF.